This TCR beta chain stems from a study of vaccination and CD4 T cells after COVID-19. Study outcomes and limitations: Nearly all convalescent vaccine-specific clones, 304 of 307, recognized only SARS-CoV-2 spike. It was observed that, in convalescent patients, a median approximately 86% of reactive clones arose only post-vaccination.

With 5 bases clipped from V and 4 bases from J, the junction kept 8 bases outside the gene matches. The CDR3 length is 15 residues. From germline, CDR1 is SEHNR and CDR2 FQNEAQ (reference sequence). Details on this clonotype: What it binds is not known.

The treatment: roughly ten-day PBMC culture with coronavirus spike peptide pools or control peptides (ViraFEST assay). Collection of the unexposed donor's CD4+ T cells took place before the COVID-19 pandemic (2011-2018). Each well received approximately 1.8 million PBMCs, cultured with approximately 9 IU/ml IL-2 and about 10 ug/ml peptide pools. Unexposed donors' CD4+ T cells were tested against SARS-CoV-2 S/N and four cold-coronavirus spikes when cell numbers allowed. Sequence data for DNA of cultured CD4+ T cells were generated by the Oncomine TCR Beta short-read assay. In this case, cultured CD4+ T cells provided the extracted genomic DNA. Each CDR3 protein is one row after TCRdb ran MiXCR on the PCR reads. Of under 8,000 distinct CDR3 sequences in the sample, around two fifths were seen once.

This chain uses TRBV7-9 with TRBJ1-2, with 9 bases that match TRBD1. The sample comprised CD4+ T cells from blood, cultured in vitro. This clonotype was obtained from a human donor in good health. CDR3 DNA: TGTGCCAGCAGCGGACCGGGACAGGGAGCCTATGGCTACACCTTC. This translates into CASSGPGQGAYGYTF.